This T cell receptor (beta chain) was captured in a study of T cells expressing NK-cell markers. Comments on this clonotype: Its antigen is as yet unknown.

TCRdb re-called the 5' RACE reads; every CDR3 protein appears as one record, without DNA. There are some 340,000 distinct CDR3 sequences in the sample, with 4% to 6.5% held by the top ten. Germline CDR1 and CDR2: DFQATT and SNEGSKA (reference sequence). CDR3 length equals 15 residues. The study, taken as a whole, reports: Where a handful of donors were concerned, these clonotypes also led the CD3+CD56-NKG2C+ fraction.

The sequenced sample consisted of blood T cells: a sorted CD56 or NKG2C T cell subset, CD4+ or CD8+ T cells, or bulk PBMC T cells (not recorded which). The receptor comes from a man aged 18 to 69 in good health. This sequence joins TRBV20-1 and TRBJ2-3; TCRdb selects TRBD1, and the lack of DNA leaves this call unchecked. CDR3 amino acids: CSAPVQGVGPDTQYF.